This T cell receptor (beta chain) was found in a study of cytomegalovirus exposure and HLA in healthy donors. Measured with immunoSEQ multiplex PCR; TCRdb has only the in-frame clones, and not every one. The data hold tens of thousands of clones, with around 94% observed a single time. The CDR3 is made up of 12 amino acids. Per germline, CDR1 SGDLS and CDR2 YYNGEE. Trimming left V 3 bases short and J 0 bases short, with 3 bases between. This rearrangement joins TRBV9 to TRBJ2-5; the D is unclear. Sequencing was performed on PBMCs. The clonotype was recovered from a young woman in good health and CMV-seropositive. CDR3: CASSDNQETQYF. DNA of the CDR3: TGTGCCAGCAGCGACAACCAAGAGACCCAGTACTTC. Complete variable domain (other parts from reference TRBV9 and TRBJ2-5): DSGVTQTPKHLITATGQRVTLRCSPRSGDLSVYWYQQSLDQGLQFLIQYYNGEERAKGNILERFSAQQFPDLHSELNLSSLELGDSALYFCASSDNQETQYFGPGTRLLVL.